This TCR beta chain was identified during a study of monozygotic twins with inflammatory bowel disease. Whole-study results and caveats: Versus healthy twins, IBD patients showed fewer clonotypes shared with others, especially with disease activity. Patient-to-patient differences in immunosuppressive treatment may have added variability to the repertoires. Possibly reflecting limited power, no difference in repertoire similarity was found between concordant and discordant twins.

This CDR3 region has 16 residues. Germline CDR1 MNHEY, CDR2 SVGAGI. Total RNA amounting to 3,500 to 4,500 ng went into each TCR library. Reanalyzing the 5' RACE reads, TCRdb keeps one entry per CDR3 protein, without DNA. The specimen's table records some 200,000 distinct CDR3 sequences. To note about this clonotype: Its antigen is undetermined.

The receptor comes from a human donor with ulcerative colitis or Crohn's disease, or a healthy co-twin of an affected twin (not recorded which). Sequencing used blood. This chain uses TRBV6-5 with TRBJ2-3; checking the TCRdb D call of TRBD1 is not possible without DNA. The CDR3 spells CASSYRGQGSTDTQYF.